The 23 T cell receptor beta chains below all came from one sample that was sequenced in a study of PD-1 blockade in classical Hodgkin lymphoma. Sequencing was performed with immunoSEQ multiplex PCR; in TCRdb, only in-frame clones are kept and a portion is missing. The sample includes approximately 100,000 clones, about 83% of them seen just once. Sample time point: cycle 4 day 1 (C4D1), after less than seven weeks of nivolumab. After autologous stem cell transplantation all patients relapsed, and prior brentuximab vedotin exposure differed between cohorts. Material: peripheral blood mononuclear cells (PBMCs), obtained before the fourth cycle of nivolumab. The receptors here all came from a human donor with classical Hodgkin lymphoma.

The CDR3 is CASSLERGGTEAFF. The CDR3 DNA reads TGCGCCAGCAGCTTGGAGAGGGGAGGCACTGAAGCTTTCTTT. V gene TRBV5-1 combines with J gene TRBJ1-1; a weak D match, TRBD1 (5 bases). The length of the CDR3 is 14 residues. Germline lookup yields CDR1 SGHRS and CDR2 YFSETQ. V was pared by 0 bases and J by 4 bases, with 10 bases between.

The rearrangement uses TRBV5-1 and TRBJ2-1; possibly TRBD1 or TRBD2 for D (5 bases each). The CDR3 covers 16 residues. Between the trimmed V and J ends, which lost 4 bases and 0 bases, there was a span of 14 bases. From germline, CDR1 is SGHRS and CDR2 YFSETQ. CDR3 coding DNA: TGCGCCAGCAGCCGGGGACCCGATCCCTCCTACAATGAGCAGTTCTTC. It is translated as CASSRGPDPSYNEQFF.

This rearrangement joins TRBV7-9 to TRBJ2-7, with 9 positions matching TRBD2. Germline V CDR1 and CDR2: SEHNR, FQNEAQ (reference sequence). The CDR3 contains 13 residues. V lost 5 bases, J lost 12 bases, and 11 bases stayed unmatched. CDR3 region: CASSPGLAEGRYF. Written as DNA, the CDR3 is TGTGCCAGCAGCCCGGGACTAGCCGAGGGGAGGTACTTC.

In DNA, the CDR3 is TGTGCCAGCAGCCAACCGCACAGTTACTACGAGCAGTACTTC. Its protein product is CASSQPHSYYEQYF. This rearrangement joins TRBV7-2 to TRBJ2-7; D unresolved. The CDR3 contains 14 residues. Trimming shortened V by 5 bases and J by 3 bases, and 14 bases separated the two germline ends. Germline V gene sequence: CDR1 SGHTA, CDR2 FQGNSA.

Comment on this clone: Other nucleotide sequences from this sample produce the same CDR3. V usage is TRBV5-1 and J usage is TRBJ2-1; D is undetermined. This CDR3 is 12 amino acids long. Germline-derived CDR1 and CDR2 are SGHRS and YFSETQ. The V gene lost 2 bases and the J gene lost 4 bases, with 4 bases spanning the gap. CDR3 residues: CASSFTYNEQFF. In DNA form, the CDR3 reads TGCGCCAGCAGCTTCACATACAATGAGCAGTTCTTC.

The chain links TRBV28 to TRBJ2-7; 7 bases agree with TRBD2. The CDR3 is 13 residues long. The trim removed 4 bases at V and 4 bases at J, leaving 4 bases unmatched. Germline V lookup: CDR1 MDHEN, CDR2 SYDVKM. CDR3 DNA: TGTGCCAGCAGTTACCGGGGGGAATACGAGCAGTACTTC. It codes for CASSYRGEYEQYF. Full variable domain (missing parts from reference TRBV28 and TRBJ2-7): DVKVTQSSRYLVKRTGEKVFLECVQDMDHENMFWYRQDPGLGLRLIYFSYDVKMKEKGDIPEGYSVSREKKERFSLILESASTNQTSMYLCASSYRGEYEQYFGPGTRLTVT.

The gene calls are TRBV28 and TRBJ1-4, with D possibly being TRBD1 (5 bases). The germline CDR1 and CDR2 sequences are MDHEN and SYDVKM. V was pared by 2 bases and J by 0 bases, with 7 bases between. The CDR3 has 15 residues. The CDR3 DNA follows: TGTGCCAGCAGTTTAGGGGGGACAACTAATGAAAAACTGTTTTTT. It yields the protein CASSLGGTTNEKLFF.

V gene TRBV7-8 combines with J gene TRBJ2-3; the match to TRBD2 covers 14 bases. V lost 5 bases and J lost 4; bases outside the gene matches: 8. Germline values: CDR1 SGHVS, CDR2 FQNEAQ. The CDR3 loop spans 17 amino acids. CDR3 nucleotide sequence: TGTGCCAGCAGCGGAGGGACTAGCGGGAGTAGTCCAGATACGCAGTATTTT. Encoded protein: CASSGGTSGSSPDTQYF.

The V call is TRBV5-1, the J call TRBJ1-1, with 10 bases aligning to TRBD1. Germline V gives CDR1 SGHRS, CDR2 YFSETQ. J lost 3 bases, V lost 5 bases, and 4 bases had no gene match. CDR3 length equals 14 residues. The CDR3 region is CASSPGTGDTEAFF. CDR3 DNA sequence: TGCGCCAGCAGTCCCGGGACAGGGGACACTGAAGCTTTCTTT.

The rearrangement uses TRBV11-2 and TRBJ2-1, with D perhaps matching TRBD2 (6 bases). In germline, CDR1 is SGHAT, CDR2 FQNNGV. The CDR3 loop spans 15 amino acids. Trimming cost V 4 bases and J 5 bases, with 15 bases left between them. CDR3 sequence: CASSYEEGRDNEQFF. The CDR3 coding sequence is TGTGCCAGCAGCTACGAGGAGGGCCGGGACAATGAGCAGTTCTTC. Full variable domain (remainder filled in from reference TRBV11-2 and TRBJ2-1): EAGVAQSPRYKIIEKRQSVAFWCNPISGHATLYWYQQILGQGPKLLIQFQNNGVVDDSQLPKDRFSAERLKGVDSTLKIQPAKLEDSAVYLCASSYEEGRDNEQFFGPGTRLTVL.

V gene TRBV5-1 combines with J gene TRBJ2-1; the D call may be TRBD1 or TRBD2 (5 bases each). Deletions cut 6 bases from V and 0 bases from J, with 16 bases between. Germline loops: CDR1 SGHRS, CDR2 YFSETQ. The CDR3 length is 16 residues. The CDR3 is CASTGTPGSSYNEQFF. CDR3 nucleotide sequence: TGCGCCAGCACCGGGACGCCTGGGAGCTCCTACAATGAGCAGTTCTTC.

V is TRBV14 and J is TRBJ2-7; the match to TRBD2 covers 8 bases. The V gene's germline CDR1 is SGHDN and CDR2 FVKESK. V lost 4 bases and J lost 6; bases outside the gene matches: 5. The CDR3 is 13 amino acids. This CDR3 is CASSPNAGGEQYF. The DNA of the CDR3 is TGTGCCAGCAGCCCGAACGCGGGAGGCGAGCAGTACTTC.

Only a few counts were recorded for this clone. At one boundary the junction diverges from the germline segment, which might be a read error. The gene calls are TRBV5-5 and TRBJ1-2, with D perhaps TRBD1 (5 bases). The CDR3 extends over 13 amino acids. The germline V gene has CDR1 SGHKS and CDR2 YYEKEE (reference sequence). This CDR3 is CASSLGPWICETF. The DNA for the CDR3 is TGTGCCAGCAGTTTGGGGCCTTGGATTTGTGAGACCTTC.

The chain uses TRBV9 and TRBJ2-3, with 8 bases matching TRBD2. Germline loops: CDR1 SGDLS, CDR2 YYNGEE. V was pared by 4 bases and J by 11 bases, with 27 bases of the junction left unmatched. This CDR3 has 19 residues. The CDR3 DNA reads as TGTGCCAGCAGCCCCCAGACCCTAGCGGGCCCCTTGGGGCGGATTAAGCAGTATTTT. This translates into CASSPQTLAGPLGRIKQYF.

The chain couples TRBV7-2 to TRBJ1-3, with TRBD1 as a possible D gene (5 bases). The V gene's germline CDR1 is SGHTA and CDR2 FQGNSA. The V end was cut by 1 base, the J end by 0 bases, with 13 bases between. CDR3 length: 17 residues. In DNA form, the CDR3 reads TGTGCCAGCAGCTTAGTAGGGACTTCCAGCTCTGGAAACACCATATATTTT. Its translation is CASSLVGTSSSGNTIYF.

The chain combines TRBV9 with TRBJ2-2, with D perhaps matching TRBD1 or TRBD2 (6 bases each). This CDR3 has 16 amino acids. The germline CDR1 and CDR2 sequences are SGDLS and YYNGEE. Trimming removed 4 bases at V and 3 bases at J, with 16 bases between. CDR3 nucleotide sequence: TGTGCCAGCAGCCCCCAGGGGAGGATGGACACCGGGGAGCTGTTTTTT. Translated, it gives CASSPQGRMDTGELFF.

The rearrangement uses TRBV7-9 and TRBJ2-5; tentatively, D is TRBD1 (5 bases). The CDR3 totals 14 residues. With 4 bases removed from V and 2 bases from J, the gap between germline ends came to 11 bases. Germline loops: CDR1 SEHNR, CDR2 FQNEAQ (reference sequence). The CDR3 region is CASSSKQVQETQYF. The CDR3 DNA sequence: TGTGCCAGCAGCTCCAAACAGGTACAAGAGACCCAGTACTTC.

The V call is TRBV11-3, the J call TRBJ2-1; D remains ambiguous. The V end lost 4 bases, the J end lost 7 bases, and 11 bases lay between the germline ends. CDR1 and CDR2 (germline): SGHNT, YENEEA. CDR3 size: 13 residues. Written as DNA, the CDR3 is TGTGCCAGCAGCTCCTCCACGTTGAATGAGCAGTTCTTC. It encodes CASSSSTLNEQFF.

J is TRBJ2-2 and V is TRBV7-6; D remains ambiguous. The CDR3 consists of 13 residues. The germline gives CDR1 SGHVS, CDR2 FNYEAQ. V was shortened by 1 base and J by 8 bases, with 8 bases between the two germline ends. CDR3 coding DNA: TGTGCCAGCAGCTTAGAGTTGAGGGGGGAGCTGTTTTTT. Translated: CASSLELRGELFF.

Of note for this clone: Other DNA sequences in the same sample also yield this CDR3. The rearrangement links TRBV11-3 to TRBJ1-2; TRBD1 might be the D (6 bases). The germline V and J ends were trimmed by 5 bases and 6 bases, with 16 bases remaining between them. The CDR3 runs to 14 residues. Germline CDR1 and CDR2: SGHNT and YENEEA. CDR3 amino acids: CASSPTGGRDGYTF. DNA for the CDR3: TGTGCCAGCAGCCCGACGGGGGGGCGGGATGGCTACACCTTC.

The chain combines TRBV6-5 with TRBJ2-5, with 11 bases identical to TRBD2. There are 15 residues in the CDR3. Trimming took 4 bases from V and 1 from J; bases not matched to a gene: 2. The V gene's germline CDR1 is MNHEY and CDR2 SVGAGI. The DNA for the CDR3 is TGTGCCAGCAGTTCCGGACTAGCGGGCCAAGAGACCCAGTACTTC. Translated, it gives CASSSGLAGQETQYF.

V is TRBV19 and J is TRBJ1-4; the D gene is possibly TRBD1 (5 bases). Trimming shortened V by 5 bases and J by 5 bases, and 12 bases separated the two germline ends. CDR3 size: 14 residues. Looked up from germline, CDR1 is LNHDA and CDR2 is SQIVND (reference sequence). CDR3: CASSQGYGNEKLFF. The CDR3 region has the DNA TGTGCCAGTAGTCAGGGTTACGGAAATGAAAAACTGTTTTTT.

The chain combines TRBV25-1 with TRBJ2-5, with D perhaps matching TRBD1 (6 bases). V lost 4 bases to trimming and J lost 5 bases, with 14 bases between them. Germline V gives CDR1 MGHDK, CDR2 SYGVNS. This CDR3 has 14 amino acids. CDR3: CASSVSGAGETQYF. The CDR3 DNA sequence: TGTGCCAGCAGTGTGTCAGGGGCAGGTGAGACCCAGTACTTC.